This T cell receptor (beta chain) originates from a study of cytomegalovirus exposure and HLA in healthy donors. Turning to the study itself: The roughly 120 validation repertoires matched the 650 to 850 first-cohort repertoires in platform, a later analysis reported.

Notes on the study in general: Specificity of a few CMV-associated chains for CMV antigens was verified in vitro. The classifier, whose performance was assessed in both the original and validation cohorts, reportedly diagnosed cytomegalovirus status with high specificity and sensitivity. According to the study, roughly 180 TCR beta chains were cytomegalovirus-associated.

Using immunoSEQ multiplex PCR, the repertoire was profiled, and TCRdb retains in-frame clones only, with some absent. Altogether 200,000 to 300,000 clones are present, approximately 86% being singletons, with the ten largest covering around 1.2%. Regarding this clone: Its antigen is as yet unknown.

V was clipped by 6 bases and J by 0 bases, with 7 bases between them. The CDR3 extends over 12 amino acids. Germline-derived CDR1 and CDR2 are SQVTM and ANQGSEA. The genes are TRBV29-1 and TRBJ2-3; D perhaps matches TRBD1 (6 bases). This clonotype was sampled from a woman aged 25 to 39 in good health and CMV-seropositive. The sample consisted of PBMCs. Here the CDR3 reads CSVDRSTDTQYF. CDR3 sequence (DNA): TGCAGCGTGGACAGAAGCACAGATACGCAGTATTTT.